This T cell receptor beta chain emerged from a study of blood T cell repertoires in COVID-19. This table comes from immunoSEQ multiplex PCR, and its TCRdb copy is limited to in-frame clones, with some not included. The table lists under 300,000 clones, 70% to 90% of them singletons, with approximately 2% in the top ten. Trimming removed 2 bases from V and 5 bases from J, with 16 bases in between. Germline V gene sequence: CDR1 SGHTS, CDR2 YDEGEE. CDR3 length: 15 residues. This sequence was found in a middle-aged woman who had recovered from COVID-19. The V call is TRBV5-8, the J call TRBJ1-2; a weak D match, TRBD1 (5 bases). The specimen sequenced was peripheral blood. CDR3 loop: CASSFQGVHPYGYTF. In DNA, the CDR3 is TGTGCCAGCAGCTTCCAAGGGGTTCACCCATATGGCTACACCTTC.